This TCR beta chain comes out of a study of T-cell memory formation after mild COVID-19. Study-wide context: TCR clusters were mostly confined to one donor each. Study outcomes and limitations: Clones contracting day 15 to 85 were balanced CD4/CD8; later expanders leaned CD4+. There were some responding clones in pre-infection memory, which suggested that cross-reactive memory had joined. Day 37-peaking second-wave clones had unconfirmed SARS-CoV-2 specificity.

The CDR3 consists of 14 residues. Germline V gene data show CDR1 as MNHEY and CDR2 as SVGEGT. Trimming took off 0 bases at V and 4 bases at J, with 9 bases between the two ends. TCRdb ran MiXCR on the 5' RACE reads and lists one entry per CDR3 protein. The table has 10,000 to 15,000 distinct CDR3 sequences, around 16% seen once; the top ten hold about 60%. This clonotype was seen many times. Its target is not known. The V and J genes are TRBV6-2 or TRBV6-3 and TRBJ1-1; D gene ambiguous. This TCR was recovered from a young man who had mild COVID-19 (a few samples of this study predate the infection). Cell type and time point are not known. Sequenced material: PBMCs or a T cell subset sorted from them (not recorded which). CDR3 nucleotides: TGTGCCAGCAGTTACTCAGGCGTCGGCACTGAAGCTTTCTTT. Translated, it gives CASSYSGVGTEAFF.